These T cell receptor beta chains were read from a single sample in a study of blood T cell repertoires in COVID-19. This table comes from immunoSEQ multiplex PCR, and its TCRdb copy is limited to in-frame clones, with some not included. The sample shows 100,000 to 110,000 clones, roughly 90% of them seen only once. Sample: peripheral blood. These receptors originate from a man aged 25 to 45 in a cohort sampled during active COVID-19. CDR3s include the opening cysteine and the closing phenylalanine or tryptophan. A D gene is named only where the DNA matches it firmly. Rows may omit the clone size; those that give it use once, few, many or a size class.

D,V,size,J,CDR3,DNA
-,TRBV19,many,TRBJ1-1,CASSGHLNTEAFF,TGTGCCAGTAGTGGGCATCTGAACACTGAAGCTTTCTTT
TRBD1,TRBV6-4,-,TRBJ1-1,CASRLDRGNTEAFF,TGTGCCAGCCGGCTGGACAGGGGGAACACTGAAGCTTTCTTT
-,TRBV7-9,-,TRBJ2-2,CASSLVSGNTGELFF,TGTGCCAGCAGCTTAGTTTCGGGGAACACCGGGGAGCTGTTTTTT
-,TRBV29-1,-,TRBJ2-2,CSVRTTGELFF,TGCAGCGTTCGGACAACCGGGGAGCTGTTTTTT
-,TRBV27,-,TRBJ1-5,CASSSQVPSNQPQHF,TGTGCCAGCAGTTCACAGGTCCCTAGCAATCAGCCCCAGCATTTT
-,TRBV6-1,-,TRBJ1-1,CASSEKGIPREGAFF,TGTGCCAGCAGTGAAAAAGGGATCCCGAGGGAAGGAGCTTTCTTT
-,TRBV28,-,TRBJ1-5,CASSRGGNQPQHF,TGTGCCAGCAGCCGGGGGGGCAATCAGCCCCAGCATTTT
-,TRBV11-1,-,TRBJ2-2,CASSYTGTGELFF,TGTGCCAGCAGCTATACAGGGACCGGGGAGCTGTTTTTT
TRBD1,TRBV7-2,-,TRBJ1-2,CASSLRDRNYGYTF,TGTGCCAGCAGCTTAAGGGACAGAAACTATGGCTACACCTTC
-,TRBV5-6,-,TRBJ2-5,CASSFSGRLNQETQYF,TGTGCCAGCAGCTTCTCGGGCCGACTAAACCAAGAGACCCAGTACTTC
TRBD1,TRBV29-1,-,TRBJ1-1,CSVGYRGRRTEAFF,TGCAGCGTTGGCTACAGGGGAAGAAGGACTGAAGCTTTCTTT
-,TRBV30,-,TRBJ1-6,CASTPGVGSPLHF,TGTGCCTCTACGCCCGGGGTAGGTTCACCCCTCCACTTT
-,TRBV20-1,-,TRBJ2-3,CSASARSPTTRRQYF,TGCAGTGCTAGTGCTCGTAGCCCCACGACGAGACGGCAGTATTTT
TRBD1,TRBV24-1,-,TRBJ2-1,CATSDPRQGFEQFF,TGTGCCACCAGTGACCCAAGACAGGGTTTTGAACAGTTCTTC
TRBD2,TRBV7-6,-,TRBJ2-5,CASSLGGRGEETQYF,TGTGCCAGCAGCTTAGGCGGGCGGGGGGAAGAGACCCAGTACTTC
-,TRBV27,-,TRBJ1-2,CASSYKQGSYGYTF,TGTGCCAGCAGTTACAAACAGGGTTCCTATGGCTACACCTTC
-,TRBV13,-,TRBJ2-2,CASSSLGGPPGELFF,TGTGCCAGCAGCTCCCTTGGGGGCCCCCCCGGGGAGCTGTTTTTT
-,TRBV5-1,-,TRBJ2-2,CASSLNLGAPYTGELFF,TGCGCCAGCAGCTTGAATCTGGGGGCACCCTACACCGGGGAGCTGTTTTTT
-,TRBV12-3/TRBV12-4,-,TRBJ2-7,CASHRDHRYEQYF,TGTGCCAGCCACAGAGACCACAGGTACGAGCAGTACTTC
-,TRBV7-2,-,TRBJ2-3,CASSLGGGPTDTQYF,TGTGCCAGCAGCTTAGGCGGGGGCCCCACAGATACGCAGTATTTT